The following is a TCR beta chain sequence with its context. These data originate in a study of TIL therapy for anti-PD-1-resistant metastatic lung cancer. Trimming shortened V by 4 bases and J by 6 bases, and 10 bases separated the two germline ends. The CDR3 spans 13 residues. CDR1 and CDR2 (germline): LGHNA, YSLEER. The libraries were made with immunoSEQ v3. The method was immunoSEQ multiplex PCR; TCRdb's version includes in-frame clones alone and lacks a portion of them. Of tens of thousands of clones listed, over 65% are singletons. As to time point: pre-treatment sample, taken before nivolumab and TIL therapy. Tumor tissue came from excised metastases, mostly pleural nodules or supraclavicular lymph nodes. Progressing patients received lymphodepletion, expanded TIL infusion and IL-2. Patients were adults with stage 4 NSCLC.

The gene calls are TRBV4-3 and TRBJ2-1; no definite D call. This receptor was taken from a person aged 25 to 80 with non-small cell lung cancer. Material: tumor tissue, obtained at baseline. In nucleotides, the CDR3 is TGCGCCAGCAGCCGAAAGAGATCCAATGAGCAGTTCTTC. Protein sequence: CASSRKRSNEQFF.